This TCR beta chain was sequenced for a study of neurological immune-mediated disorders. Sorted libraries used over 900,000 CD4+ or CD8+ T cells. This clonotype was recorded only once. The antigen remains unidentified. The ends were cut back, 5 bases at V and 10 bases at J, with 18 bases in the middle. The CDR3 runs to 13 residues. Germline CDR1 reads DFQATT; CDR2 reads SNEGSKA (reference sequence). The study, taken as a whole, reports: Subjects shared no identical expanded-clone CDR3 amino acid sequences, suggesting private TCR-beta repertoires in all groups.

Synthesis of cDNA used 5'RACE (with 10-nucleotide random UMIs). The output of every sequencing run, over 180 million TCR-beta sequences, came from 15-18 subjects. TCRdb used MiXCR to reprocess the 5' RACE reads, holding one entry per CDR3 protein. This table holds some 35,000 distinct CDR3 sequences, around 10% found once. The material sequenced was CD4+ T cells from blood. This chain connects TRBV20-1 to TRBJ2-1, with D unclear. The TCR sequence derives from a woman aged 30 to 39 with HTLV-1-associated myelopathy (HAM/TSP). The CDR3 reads CSAGKGASEEQFF. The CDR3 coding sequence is TGCAGTGCTGGAAAGGGTGCGTCCGAGGAGCAGTTCTTC.